These 7 T cell receptor beta chains originate from one sample sequenced in a study of OX40 agonist ivuxolimab in advanced cancers. The protocol was immunoSEQ multiplex PCR, while the TCRdb copy is restricted to in-frame clones and leaves out a portion. The data hold approximately 50,000 clones, with 60% to 80% observed a single time. This material consisted of CD4+ or CD8+ T cells sorted from blood, taken in a trial of the OX40 agonist ivuxolimab. The source of these receptors is an adult with an advanced solid tumor such as melanoma, head and neck, liver or kidney cancer.

The chain carries TRBV19 and TRBJ1-2; possibly TRBD1 for D (5 bases). Germline V lookup: CDR1 LNHDA, CDR2 SQIVND (reference sequence). V lost 6 bases to trimming and J lost 6 bases, with 11 bases between them. The CDR3 totals 12 residues. CDR3 DNA sequence: TGTGCCAGTAGACCATTCAGGGATGGCTACACCTTC. It encodes CASRPFRDGYTF.

The chain recombines TRBV28 with TRBJ1-4; D might be TRBD1 (5 bases). From germline, CDR1 is MDHEN and CDR2 SYDVKM. The germline V and J ends were trimmed by 2 bases and 8 bases, with 21 bases remaining between them. The CDR3 totals 17 residues. CDR3 DNA sequence: TGTGCCAGCAGTTTAGTTAGGTCAGGGCTCGGGAGGGAAAAACTGTTTTTT. Its translation: CASSLVRSGLGREKLFF.

V and J are TRBV29-1 and TRBJ2-7; 11 bases map to TRBD2. Germline V CDR1 and CDR2: SQVTM, ANQGSEA. Trimming removed 2 bases from V and 6 bases from J; junction bases left unmatched: 6. The CDR3 sequence is 14 residues long. The CDR3 sequence is CSVERLAGGTEQYF. The CDR3 nucleotides are TGCAGCGTTGAACGGCTAGCGGGGGGAACCGAGCAGTACTTC.

The chain couples TRBV5-1 to TRBJ2-3; 11 bases fit TRBD2. This CDR3 contains 16 residues. The germline V gene encodes CDR1 SGHRS and CDR2 YFSETQ. J lost 1 base, V lost 5 bases, and 6 bases had no gene match. The CDR3 region is CASRASGRYRTDTQYF. The CDR3 DNA is TGCGCCAGCAGGGCTAGCGGGAGGTACCGCACAGATACGCAGTATTTT.

CDR3 residues: CASSYGQGQTQYF. CDR3 DNA: TGTGCCAGCAGTTACGGACAGGGGCAGACCCAGTACTTC. The rearrangement joins TRBV6-6 to TRBJ2-5; 9 positions agree with TRBD1. Germline CDR1 reads MNHNY; CDR2 reads SVGAGI (reference sequence). The trim removed 2 bases at V and 6 bases at J, leaving 1 base unmatched. The CDR3 runs to 13 residues.

The genes are TRBV18 and TRBJ2-5; TRBD1 matches at 9 bases. The germline CDR1 and CDR2 sequences are KGHSH and LQKENI. The CDR3 covers 15 residues. The junction had 5 bases not matched to a gene; V was cut back by 1 base and J by 5 bases. CDR3: CASSPRTGAEETQYF. CDR3 in DNA: TGTGCCAGCTCACCACGGACAGGGGCGGAGGAGACCCAGTACTTC.

This rearrangement joins TRBV5-1 to TRBJ2-7; D remains unclear. With 7 bases removed from V and 0 bases from J, the gap between germline ends came to 20 bases. There are 16 residues in the CDR3. CDR1 and CDR2 (germline): SGHRS, YFSETQ. In DNA, the CDR3 is TGCGCCAGCGCCCTATCTGTCGGAAAGAGCTCCTACGAGCAGTACTTC. Its protein product is CASALSVGKSSYEQYF.